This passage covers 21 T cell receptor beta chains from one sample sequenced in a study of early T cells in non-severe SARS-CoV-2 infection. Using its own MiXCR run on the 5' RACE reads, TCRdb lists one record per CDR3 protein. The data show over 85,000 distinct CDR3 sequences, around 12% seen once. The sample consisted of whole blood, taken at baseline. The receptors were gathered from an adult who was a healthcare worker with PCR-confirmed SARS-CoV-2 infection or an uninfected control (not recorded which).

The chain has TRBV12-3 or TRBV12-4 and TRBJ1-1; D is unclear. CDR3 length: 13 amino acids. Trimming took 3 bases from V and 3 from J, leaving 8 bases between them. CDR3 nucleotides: TGTGCCAGCAGTTTCCCTTCCTACACTGAAGCTTTCTTT. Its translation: CASSFPSYTEAFF.

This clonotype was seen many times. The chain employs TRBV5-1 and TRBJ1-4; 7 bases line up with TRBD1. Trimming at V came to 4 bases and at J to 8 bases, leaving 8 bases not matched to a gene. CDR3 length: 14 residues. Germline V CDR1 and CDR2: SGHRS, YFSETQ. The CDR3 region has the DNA TGCGCCAGCAGCGTAACAGGGGTACAAGAAAAACTGTTTTTT. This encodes CASSVTGVQEKLFF.

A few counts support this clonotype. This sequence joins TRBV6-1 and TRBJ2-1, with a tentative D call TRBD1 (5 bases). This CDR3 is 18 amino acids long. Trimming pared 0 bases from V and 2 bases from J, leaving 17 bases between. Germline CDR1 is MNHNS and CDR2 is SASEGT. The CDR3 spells CASSEAYFPTVPYNEQFF. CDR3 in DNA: TGTGCCAGCAGTGAAGCCTATTTCCCGACAGTCCCCTACAATGAGCAGTTCTTC.

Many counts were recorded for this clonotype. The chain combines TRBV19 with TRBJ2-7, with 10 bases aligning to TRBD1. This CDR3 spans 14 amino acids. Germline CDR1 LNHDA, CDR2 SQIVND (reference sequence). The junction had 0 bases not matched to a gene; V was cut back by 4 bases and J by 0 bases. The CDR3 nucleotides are TGTGCCAGTAGTAGGACAGGGGGCTCCTACGAGCAGTACTTC. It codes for CASSRTGGSYEQYF.

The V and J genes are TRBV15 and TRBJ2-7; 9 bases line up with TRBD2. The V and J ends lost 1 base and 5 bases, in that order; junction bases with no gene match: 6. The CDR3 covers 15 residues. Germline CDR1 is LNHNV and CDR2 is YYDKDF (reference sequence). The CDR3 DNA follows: TGTGCCACCAGCAGAGGGTCTAGCGGGACCGACGAGCAGTACTTC. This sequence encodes CATSRGSSGTDEQYF.

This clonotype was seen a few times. The CDR3 sequence is CSAGSGTGNGYTF. CDR3 DNA sequence: TGCAGCGCTGGTTCTGGGACAGGGAATGGCTACACCTTC. The chain couples TRBV29-1 to TRBJ1-2; 9 positions agree with TRBD1. The CDR3 loop spans 13 amino acids. Trimming cost V 7 bases and J 6 bases; bases outside gene matches: 9. The V gene's germline CDR1 is SQVTM and CDR2 ANQGSEA.

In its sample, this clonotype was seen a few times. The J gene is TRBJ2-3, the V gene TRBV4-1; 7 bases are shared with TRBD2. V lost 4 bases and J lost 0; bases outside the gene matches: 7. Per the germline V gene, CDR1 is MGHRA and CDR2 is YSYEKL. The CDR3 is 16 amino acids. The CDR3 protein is CASSRFGLESTDTQYF. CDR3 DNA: TGCGCCAGCAGCCGATTTGGACTAGAAAGCACAGATACGCAGTATTTT.

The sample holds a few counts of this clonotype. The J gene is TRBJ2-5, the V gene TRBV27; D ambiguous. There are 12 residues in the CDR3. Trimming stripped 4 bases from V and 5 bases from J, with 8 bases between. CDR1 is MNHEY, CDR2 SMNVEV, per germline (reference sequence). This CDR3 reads CASSSGAETQYF. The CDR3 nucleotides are TGTGCCAGCAGTTCTGGAGCGGAGACCCAGTACTTC.

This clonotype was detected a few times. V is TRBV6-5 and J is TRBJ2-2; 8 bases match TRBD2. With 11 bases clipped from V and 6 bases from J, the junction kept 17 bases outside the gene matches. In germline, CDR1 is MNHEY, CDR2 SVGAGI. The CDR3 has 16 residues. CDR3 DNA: TGTGCCTCCCAGAAGGTAGCGGGACACAGGGCCGGGGAGCTGTTTTTT. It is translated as CASQKVAGHRAGELFF.

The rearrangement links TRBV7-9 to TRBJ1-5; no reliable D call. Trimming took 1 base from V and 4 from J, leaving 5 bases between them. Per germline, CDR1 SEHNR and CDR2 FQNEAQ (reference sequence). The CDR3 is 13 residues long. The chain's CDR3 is CASSLEANQPQHF. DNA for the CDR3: TGTGCCAGCAGCTTAGAGGCAAATCAGCCCCAGCATTTT. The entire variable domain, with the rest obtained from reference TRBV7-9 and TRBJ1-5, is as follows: DTGVSQNPRHKITKRGQNVTFRCDPISEHNRLYWYRQTLGQGPEFLTYFQNEAQLEKSRLLSDRFSAERPKGSFSTLEIQRTEQGDSAMYLCASSLEANQPQHFGDGTRLSIL.

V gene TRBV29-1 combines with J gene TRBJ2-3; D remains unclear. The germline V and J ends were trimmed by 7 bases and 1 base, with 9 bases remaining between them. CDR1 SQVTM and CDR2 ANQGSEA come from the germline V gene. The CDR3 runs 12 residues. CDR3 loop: CSGSGGTDTQYF. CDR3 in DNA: TGCAGCGGGTCCGGAGGCACAGATACGCAGTATTTT.

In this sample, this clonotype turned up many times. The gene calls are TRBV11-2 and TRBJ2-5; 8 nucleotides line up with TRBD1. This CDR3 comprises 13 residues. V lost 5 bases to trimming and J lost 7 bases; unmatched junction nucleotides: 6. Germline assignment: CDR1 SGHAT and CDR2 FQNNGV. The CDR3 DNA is TGTGCCAGCAGCCTACAGGGGGAATGGACCCAGTACTTC. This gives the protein CASSLQGEWTQYF.

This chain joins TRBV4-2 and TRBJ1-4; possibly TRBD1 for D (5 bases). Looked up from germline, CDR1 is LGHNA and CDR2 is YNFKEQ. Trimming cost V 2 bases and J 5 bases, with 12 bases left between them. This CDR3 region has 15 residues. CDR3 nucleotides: TGTGCCAGCAGCCAATCTTCAGGGTTAAATGAAAAACTGTTTTTT. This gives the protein CASSQSSGLNEKLFF.

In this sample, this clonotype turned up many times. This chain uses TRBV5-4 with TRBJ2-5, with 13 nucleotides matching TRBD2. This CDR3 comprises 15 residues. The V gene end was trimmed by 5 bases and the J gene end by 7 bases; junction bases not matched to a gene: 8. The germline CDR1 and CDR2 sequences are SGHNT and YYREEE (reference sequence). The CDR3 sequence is CASRTSGGIGGTQYF. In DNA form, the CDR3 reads TGTGCCAGCAGGACTAGCGGGGGGATCGGAGGGACCCAGTACTTC.

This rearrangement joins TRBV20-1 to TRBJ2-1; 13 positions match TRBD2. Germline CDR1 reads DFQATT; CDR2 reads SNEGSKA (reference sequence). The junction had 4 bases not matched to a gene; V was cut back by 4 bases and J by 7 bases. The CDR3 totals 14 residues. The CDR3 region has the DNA TGCAGTGCTACCCCGGGACTAGCGGGGAATGAGCAGTTCTTC. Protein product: CSATPGLAGNEQFF.

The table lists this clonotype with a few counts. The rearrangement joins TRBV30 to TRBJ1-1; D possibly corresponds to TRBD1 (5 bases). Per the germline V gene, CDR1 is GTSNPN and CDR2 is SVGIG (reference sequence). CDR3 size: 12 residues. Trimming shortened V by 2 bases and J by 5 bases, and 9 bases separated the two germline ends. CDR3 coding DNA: TGTGCCTGGAGTAGACAGTTAACTGAAGCTTTCTTT. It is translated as CAWSRQLTEAFF.

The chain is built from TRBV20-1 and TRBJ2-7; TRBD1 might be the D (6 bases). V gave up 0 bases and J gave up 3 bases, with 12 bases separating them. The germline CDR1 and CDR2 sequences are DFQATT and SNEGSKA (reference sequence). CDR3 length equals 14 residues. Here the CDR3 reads CSARDQKGGYEQYF. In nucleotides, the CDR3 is TGCAGTGCTAGAGATCAGAAAGGGGGCTACGAGCAGTACTTC.

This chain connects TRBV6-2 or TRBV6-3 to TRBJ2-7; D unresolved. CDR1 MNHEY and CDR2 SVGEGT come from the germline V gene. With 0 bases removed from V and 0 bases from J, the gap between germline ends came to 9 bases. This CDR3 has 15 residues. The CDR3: CASSYSKLTSYEQYF. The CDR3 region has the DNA TGTGCCAGCAGTTACTCGAAACTCACCTCCTACGAGCAGTACTTC.

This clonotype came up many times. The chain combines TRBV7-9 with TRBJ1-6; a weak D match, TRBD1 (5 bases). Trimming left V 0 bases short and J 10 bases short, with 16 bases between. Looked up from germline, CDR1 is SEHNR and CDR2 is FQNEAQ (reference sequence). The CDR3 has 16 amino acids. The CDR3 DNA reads TGTGCCAGCAGCTTAGCTGGTAGTGACAGAGCCTCACCCCTCCACTTT. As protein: CASSLAGSDRASPLHF.

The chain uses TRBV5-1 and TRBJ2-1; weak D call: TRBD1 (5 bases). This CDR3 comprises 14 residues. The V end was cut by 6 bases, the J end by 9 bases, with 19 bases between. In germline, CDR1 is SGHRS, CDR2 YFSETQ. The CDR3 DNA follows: TGCGCCAGCACCCCACTGGGGCCCCTAGGTGAGCAGTTCTTC. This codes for CASTPLGPLGEQFF.

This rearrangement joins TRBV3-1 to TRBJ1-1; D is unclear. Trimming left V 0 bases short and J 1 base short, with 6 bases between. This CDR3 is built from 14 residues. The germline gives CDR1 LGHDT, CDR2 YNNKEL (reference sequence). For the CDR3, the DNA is TGTGCCAGCAGCCAAGATATCTGGAACACTGAAGCTTTCTTT. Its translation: CASSQDIWNTEAFF.